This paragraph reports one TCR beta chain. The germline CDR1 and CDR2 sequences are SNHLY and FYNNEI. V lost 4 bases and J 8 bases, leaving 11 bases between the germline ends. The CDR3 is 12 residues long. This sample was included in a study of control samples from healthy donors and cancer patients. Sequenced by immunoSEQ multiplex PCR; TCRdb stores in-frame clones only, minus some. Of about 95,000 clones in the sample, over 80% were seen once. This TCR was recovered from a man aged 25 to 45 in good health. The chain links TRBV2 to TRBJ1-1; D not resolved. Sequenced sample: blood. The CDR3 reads CASSVRGREAFF. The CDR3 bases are TGTGCCAGCAGTGTCCGAGGCAGGGAAGCTTTCTTT.